This T cell receptor beta chain was recorded in a study of long-term antiretroviral therapy in people with HIV. The study's findings and limits: Clones that expanded before ART (that is, prior to treatment) dominated the repertoire at all time points.

This clone is labeled as medium-sized. Its antigen is still unknown. The libraries were made with immunoSEQ v3.0 at survey level. Profiling relied on immunoSEQ multiplex PCR, and the TCRdb table lists in-frame clones only, not all of them. This sample has 35,000 or so clones, with roughly 85% found just once. The study drew at least one pre-ART and at least two post-ART PBMC samples from every donor. Every sample had 1-10 million cryopreserved PBMC in it before DNA extraction. After removal of 9 bases from V and 6 bases from J, the junction contained 6 bases not matched to a gene. Germline V lookup: CDR1 SNHLY, CDR2 FYNNEI. The CDR3 is 12 amino acids.

The TCR sequence derives from a man aged 18 to 29 with HIV. The V gene is TRBV2, the J gene TRBJ2-7, with 9 bases fitting TRBD1. The input for sequencing was unsorted PBMCs, taken 2.2 years after starting antiretroviral therapy. The CDR3 region is CARGQGIGEQYF. The CDR3 region has the DNA TGTGCCAGGGGACAGGGAATTGGCGAGCAGTACTTC.